This T cell receptor (beta chain) was recovered during a study of HIV-infected patients and healthy controls. This clonotype appeared many times. Its antigen is currently unknown. Study-wide findings and caveats: Untreated HIV+ repertoires had roughly threefold fewer distinct CDR3s and lower Shannon diversity than healthy controls.

Whole blood was used without fractionation, so all unsorted peripheral T cells were included. Reverse transcription used about 500 ng RNA and constant-region primers for alpha and beta. Alpha and beta chain libraries were made separately by chain-specific third strand synthesis with multiplexing indices. A 5' RACE adapter with a random hexamer and the SP2 primer site was joined to cDNA. TCRdb re-called the 5' RACE reads with MiXCR, one entry per CDR3 protein. The sample contains roughly 25,000 distinct CDR3 sequences, 8% to 10% of which appear only once. The germline CDR1 and CDR2 sequences are MDHEN and SYDVKM. Trimming shortened V by 3 bases and J by 5 bases, and 11 bases separated the two germline ends. The CDR3 spans 14 residues.

The chain uses TRBV28 and TRBJ1-5; D is perhaps TRBD1 (5 bases). This receptor was identified in an adult in good health. The sample consisted of blood. The CDR3 sequence is CASSLLTDHQPQHF. The DNA of the CDR3 is TGTGCCAGCAGTTTGTTGACAGATCATCAGCCCCAGCATTTT.